Each of the 9 T cell receptor beta chains below was sequenced from the same sample in a study of T cell responses to AZD1222 COVID-19 vaccine (dated by TCRdb to the early 2020s). The meaning of the sample's time point label: about 28 days (+/-7) after the second vaccine dose. The library was produced with the immunoSEQ multiplex PCR assay. TCRdb's version of the immuneACCESS table is confined to in-frame rearrangements and falls short of the full clone set. An unresolved V gene accounts for under half of the shortfall where checked; the remainder is of unknown origin. This sample holds about 200,000 clones; 85% to 95% were observed only once. Approximately 1% of the sample is held by the ten biggest clonotypes. Material: peripheral blood, obtained 28 days after the second AZD1222 dose. Receptor source: an adult who received the AZD1222 COVID-19 vaccine.

This chain uses TRBV5-4 with TRBJ2-2; TRBD1 is a possible D gene (6 bases). V was clipped by 0 bases and J by 2 bases, with 11 bases between them. The CDR3 contains 16 residues. Germline V lookup: CDR1 SGHNT, CDR2 YYREEE (reference sequence). The CDR3 reads CASSLESGVNTGELFF. In nucleotides, the CDR3 is TGTGCCAGCAGCTTGGAATCAGGGGTCAACACCGGGGAGCTGTTTTTT.

The gene calls are TRBV4-3 and TRBJ1-6; TRBD1 aligns across 8 bases. The J segment lost 9 bases and the V segment lost 0 bases, leaving 7 bases of the junction unmatched. The CDR3 loop spans 16 amino acids. Germline CDR1 reads LGHNA; CDR2 reads YSLEER. This CDR3 reads CASSQESQGVVSPLHF. In DNA, the CDR3 is TGCGCCAGCAGCCAAGAATCACAGGGGGTTGTTTCACCCCTCCACTTT.

The V and J genes are TRBV10-3 and TRBJ2-7, with a tentative D call TRBD2 (5 bases). Trimming took 10 bases from V and 5 from J, leaving 15 bases between them. Germline V gene data show CDR1 as ENHRY and CDR2 as SYGVKD. The CDR3 spans 12 residues. The CDR3 nucleotides read TGTGCCACCCGGACTCTGAGCCACGAGCAGTACTTC. Amino acids: CATRTLSHEQYF.

As concerns this clone: This sample includes further DNA sequences coding for the same CDR3. The V gene is TRBV7-2, the J gene TRBJ1-5; 9 positions match TRBD1. J was trimmed by 4 bases and V by 5 bases; bases with no gene match: 0. Germline V gene data show CDR1 as SGHTA and CDR2 as FQGNSA. There are 13 residues in the CDR3. The CDR3 bases are TGTGCCAGCAGCGGACAGGGGAATCAGCCCCAGCATTTT. Translated, it gives CASSGQGNQPQHF.

The genes are TRBV30 and TRBJ2-1, with 8 bases identical to TRBD2. Germline V gene lookup returns CDR1 GTSNPN and CDR2 SVGIG (reference sequence). V lost 4 bases and J lost 7; bases outside the gene matches: 9. The CDR3 has 14 residues. CDR3 sequence reads: CAWNPGGPFNEQFF. In DNA, the CDR3 is TGTGCCTGGAATCCGGGGGGGCCTTTTAATGAGCAGTTCTTC.

The V and J genes are TRBV2 and TRBJ1-2; D perhaps matches TRBD1 (5 bases). Per germline, CDR1 SNHLY and CDR2 FYNNEI. The CDR3 is 11 residues long. V lost 11 bases and J lost 3, with 10 bases in between. DNA of the CDR3: TGTGCCTGTACCAGGGACTATGGCTACACCTTC. Amino acid sequence: CACTRDYGYTF. Variable domain in full (rest from reference TRBV2 and TRBJ1-2): EPEVTQTPSHQVTQMGQEVILRCVPISNHLYFYWYRQILGQKVEFLVSFYNNEISEKSEIFDDQFSVERPDGSNFTLKIRSTKLEDSAMYFCACTRDYGYTFGSGTRLTVV.

The chain uses TRBV6-5 and TRBJ1-6, with a tentative D call TRBD1 (6 bases). Trimming removed 7 bases at V and 5 bases at J, with 15 bases between. This CDR3 region has 15 residues. Germline V gene lookup returns CDR1 MNHEY and CDR2 SVGAGI. CDR3: CASTRQAFDNSPLHF. The DNA of the CDR3 is TGTGCCAGCACCCGACAGGCCTTCGATAATTCACCCCTCCACTTT.

The chain recombines TRBV11-3 with TRBJ2-5, with TRBD2 identical over 13 bases. Germline lookup yields CDR1 SGHNT and CDR2 YENEEA. The CDR3 consists of 16 residues. The V segment lost 3 bases and the J segment 4 bases; nucleotides outside the gene matches: 5. The CDR3 sequence: CASSFGLAGEGETQYF. The CDR3 DNA sequence: TGTGCCAGCAGCTTTGGACTAGCGGGGGAGGGAGAGACCCAGTACTTC.

This chain links TRBV6-4 with TRBJ1-2; 11 positions match TRBD1. Germline V CDR1 and CDR2: MRHNA, SNTAGT. The CDR3 contains 16 residues. The V and J ends lost 5 bases and 8 bases, in that order; junction bases with no gene match: 13. Here the CDR3 reads CASSKGTGGPSGGYTF. Written as DNA, the CDR3 is TGTGCCAGCAGTAAAGGGACAGGGGGTCCCTCCGGGGGCTACACCTTC.